This T cell receptor beta chain was recorded in a study of neurological immune-mediated disorders. Across the whole study: There were 34 multiple sclerosis patients. Of these, around 30 had relapsing-remitting MS and 3 had secondary progressive MS. General study points: Phylogenetic grouping assigned the repertoires of 18 of 34 multiple sclerosis patients to a single related-CDR3 cluster, which may represent a signature. Expansion of TCR clones was greatest in HTLV-1-associated myelopathy and smallest in multiple sclerosis, where it fell below that of healthy controls.

The table lists this clonotype with many counts. Its antigen remains unidentified. The cDNA came from 5'RACE with 10-nucleotide random UMIs. One entry per CDR3 protein, called by TCRdb with MiXCR from the 5' RACE reads. In the table there are about 62,000 distinct CDR3 sequences, around 5.2% of which are singletons. The germline CDR1 and CDR2 sequences are MNHNY and SVGAGI (reference sequence). The CDR3 loop spans 13 amino acids. V lost 5 bases and J 5 bases, leaving 13 bases between the germline ends. Sequencing input: PBMCs. The receptor was isolated from a woman aged 45-65 years with multiple sclerosis. V and J are TRBV6-6 and TRBJ2-7; D is possibly TRBD1 (6 bases). CDR3 nucleotides: TGTGCCAGCAGTCAGGACAGCAGTCACGAGCAGTACTTC. This codes for CASSQDSSHEQYF.